The 11 T cell receptor beta chains in this list originate from one sample, sequenced in a study of beta chain features in type 1 diabetes listed by TCRdb under 2018. General conclusions and limits of the study: Type 1 diabetes patients showed a moderate but significant shortening of TCRB CDR3 length in all four CD4+ subsets.

No antigen is known for these receptors. To prepare the library, the immunoSEQ multiplex PCR assay was applied. The entire amount of isolated RNA was reverse transcribed using the High Capacity cDNA Reverse Transcription Kit, so the sequenced TCRB transcripts were expressed ones. TCRdb retrieved this table from immuneACCESS and kept in-frame rearrangements only. Not all clones are present; in checked studies, unresolved V genes account for under half, and no reason is known for the remainder. This sample lists a few hundred thousand clones; 8.5% to 10% were detected once. Roughly 0.6% of the sample comes from the top ten. Sequencing used central memory CD4+ T cells from blood. The source is a man younger than 45 with type 1 diabetes.

This clone was counted only a few times. The chain carries TRBV11-2 and TRBJ2-7; TRBD2 agrees at 10 bases. CDR1 and CDR2 from the germline V gene are SGHAT and FQNNGV. The CDR3 loop spans 14 amino acids. V shed 1 base and J 5 bases; nucleotides not matched to a gene: 2. DNA of the CDR3: TGTGCCAGCAGCTTAGTAGCGGGAGGTGACGAGCAGTACTTC. It translates to CASSLVAGGDEQYF.

This clone has just a few counts. V is TRBV29-1 and J is TRBJ2-1, with 8 bases that match TRBD1. The V gene end was trimmed by 6 bases and the J gene end by 7 bases; junction bases not matched to a gene: 11. Germline CDR1 and CDR2: SQVTM and ANQGSEA. CDR3 length: 14 residues. The CDR3, as DNA: TGCAGCGTGGGGACAGCAGGGGGCAAGAATGAGCAGTTCTTC. Amino acid sequence: CSVGTAGGKNEQFF.

The CDR3 coding sequence is TGTGCCAGCACCCCGGACAGGAACAATCAGCCCCAGCATTTT. Its protein product is CASTPDRNNQPQHF. The V gene is TRBV7-2, the J gene TRBJ1-5; 7 bases match TRBD1. Germline values: CDR1 SGHTA, CDR2 FQGNSA. Unmatched junction bases numbered 6, after V lost 7 bases and J lost 3 bases. The CDR3 has 14 amino acids.

V and J are TRBV29-1 and TRBJ1-4; 8 bases fit TRBD1. The length of the CDR3 is 12 residues. Per germline, CDR1 SQVTM and CDR2 ANQGSEA. V lost 5 bases and J lost 6; bases outside the gene matches: 2. The CDR3 is CSVLQGDEKLFF. DNA for the CDR3: TGCAGCGTTTTACAGGGGGATGAAAAACTGTTTTTT.

This clone occurred a few times. V is TRBV7-2 and J is TRBJ1-1; 10 nucleotides match TRBD1. V lost 5 bases to trimming and J lost 12 bases; unmatched junction nucleotides: 15. This CDR3 has 15 residues. CDR1 is SGHTA, CDR2 FQGNSA, per germline. The CDR3 DNA reads TGTGCCAGCAGCCCCCCAACGGGACAGGGGTTGTTAACTTTCTTT. Amino acid sequence: CASSPPTGQGLLTFF.

This clone was picked up a small number of times. This rearrangement joins TRBV6-6 to TRBJ2-2; D may be TRBD1 (5 bases). This CDR3 has 14 residues. Trimming cost V 6 bases and J 4 bases, with 12 bases left between them. Germline lookup yields CDR1 MNHNY and CDR2 SVGAGI (reference sequence). This chain's CDR3 is CASSHRTITGELFF. CDR3 nucleotide sequence: TGTGCCAGCAGCCACCGGACAATCACCGGGGAGCTGTTTTTT.

This rearrangement joins TRBV11-2 to TRBJ2-7; 10 bases match TRBD1. The length of the CDR3 is 17 residues. Trimming cost V 4 bases and J 1 base; bases outside gene matches: 10. Germline V gives CDR1 SGHAT, CDR2 FQNNGV. CDR3 coding DNA: TGTGCCAGCAGCTCCTCCTTCTGGACAGGGGGTTCCTACGAGCAGTACTTC. Translated, it gives CASSSSFWTGGSYEQYF.

V usage is TRBV7-8 and J usage is TRBJ2-2; no clear D. Germline V gives CDR1 SGHVS, CDR2 FQNEAQ. Deletions cut 2 bases from V and 5 bases from J, with 6 bases between. The length of the CDR3 is 13 residues. The CDR3 DNA sequence: TGTGCCAGCAGCTTACTAGTTACCGGGGAGCTGTTTTTT. It encodes CASSLLVTGELFF.

The genes are TRBV10-3 and TRBJ2-7; 9 positions agree with TRBD1. CDR1 ENHRY and CDR2 SYGVKD come from the germline V gene. The CDR3 has 13 residues. The J segment lost 5 bases and the V segment lost 6 bases, leaving 5 bases of the junction unmatched. CDR3 protein: CAIRPTGGDEQYF. Here the CDR3 DNA reads TGTGCCATCAGACCCACAGGGGGCGACGAGCAGTACTTC.

This clone turned up a few times. V gene TRBV21-1 combines with J gene TRBJ2-5; the DNA was not used to check the table's D call, TRBD2. TRBV21-1 is a known pseudogene. The CDR3 loop spans 15 amino acids. The CDR3 nucleotides are TGTGCCGGGGGACTAGCGGTAAAGTACCAAGAGACCCAGTACTTC. Its protein is CAGGLAVKYQETQYF.

V is TRBV30 and J is TRBJ1-2; 9 nucleotides match TRBD1. The germline V gene has CDR1 GTSNPN and CDR2 SVGIG (reference sequence). This CDR3 comprises 16 residues. Trimming at V came to 2 bases and at J to 5 bases, leaving 12 bases not matched to a gene. The CDR3 DNA reads TGTGCCTGGAGTAGCGTGGACAGGGGTTTTGGTTATGGCTACACCTTC. The encoded protein is CAWSSVDRGFGYGYTF.